This T cell receptor beta chain derives from a study of OX40 agonist ivuxolimab in advanced cancers. Broader study findings: Normalized T-cell clonal expansion was also low in a subset of nonresponders. Within 6 weeks, CD4+ and CD8+ blood T cells expanded clonally at 0.1 to 3.0 mg/kg. Clonal expansion among partial responders at 0.1-3.0 mg/kg ranked near the lowest. In general, CD8+ T cells held more expanded clones than CD4+ did, on average.

Assay used: immunoSEQ multiplex PCR; TCRdb lists only in-frame clones, some missing. The data hold 85,000 to 90,000 clones, with approximately 90% observed a single time. With respect to this clone: Its antigen is unidentified.

The V gene's germline CDR1 is SGHTA and CDR2 FQGNSA. CDR3 length: 14 amino acids. With V trimmed by 0 bases and J by 3 bases, 0 bases remained unmatched. The V and J genes are TRBV7-2 and TRBJ2-3; 7 bases fit TRBD2. Sequenced here: CD4+ or CD8+ T cells sorted from blood, sampled in a trial of the OX40 agonist ivuxolimab. This receptor was identified in an adult with an advanced solid tumor such as melanoma, head and neck, liver or kidney cancer. The CDR3 DNA reads TGTGCCAGCAGCTTAGCGGGAGGGACAGATACGCAGTATTTT. Translated, it gives CASSLAGGTDTQYF.